A selection of T cell receptor beta chains follows, all from one sample in a study of blood T cell repertoires in COVID-19. Some clones are missing from TCRdb's copy, which holds only in-frame ones; the method was immunoSEQ multiplex PCR. The table includes 95,000 to 150,000 clones, roughly 84% detected once. Specimen: PBMCs or T cells enriched from blood (not recorded which). The receptors shown here come from a woman in her 30s who had recovered from COVID-19. Each CDR3 is given with its conserved first and last residue. A D gene is named only where the DNA matches it firmly. Clone size is given for some rows only: seen once, a few or many times, or a class if the clone is expanded.

CDR3 length	V gene	J gene	clone size	D gene	CDR3 protein	CDR3 DNA
14	TRBV11-3	TRBJ2-7	.	.	CASSLESQGYEQYF	TGTGCCAGCAGCTTAGAGAGTCAGGGTTACGAGCAGTACTTC
14	TRBV6-1	TRBJ1-3	.	.	CASSEQNPGNTIYF	TGTGCCAGCAGTGAACAGAATCCAGGAAACACCATATATTTT
18	TRBV14	TRBJ2-6	.	TRBD1	CASSKRTGASFGANVLTF	TGTGCCAGCAGCAAACGGACAGGAGCCTCCTTTGGGGCCAACGTCCTGACTTTC
14	TRBV28	TRBJ1-6	.	TRBD1	CASSLPGQGSPLHF	TGTGCCAGCAGTCTACCGGGACAGGGATCACCCCTCCACTTT
15	TRBV7-8	TRBJ1-2	.	TRBD1	CASSTHGTGANGYTF	TGTGCCAGCAGCACTCACGGGACAGGGGCAAATGGCTACACCTTC
13	TRBV6-5	TRBJ1-1	.	.	CASSRGPNTEAFF	TGTGCCAGCAGTCGTGGGCCTAACACTGAAGCTTTCTTT
15	TRBV5-5	TRBJ1-1	.	.	CASSLVRGRNTEAFF	TGTGCCAGCAGCTTGGTCAGGGGAAGGAACACTGAAGCTTTCTTT
15	TRBV28	TRBJ1-2	.	TRBD1	CASSLWGTDSGGYTF	TGTGCCAGCAGTTTATGGGGGACAGATTCCGGTGGCTACACCTTC
16	TRBV9	TRBJ2-2	.	.	CASSVLSETNTGELFF	TGTGCCAGCAGCGTCCTTAGCGAGACGAACACCGGGGAGCTGTTTTTT
9	TRBV7-9	TRBJ2-1	.	.	CARGPGQFF	TGTGCCAGGGGTCCGGGACAGTTCTTC
17	TRBV10-1	TRBJ1-5	.	.	CASSAPTGFNSNQPQHF	TGCGCCAGCAGTGCCCCGACAGGATTTAATAGCAATCAGCCCCAGCATTTT
14	TRBV18	TRBJ2-4	.	TRBD1	CASSPPGQSNIQYF	TGTGCCAGCTCACCACCGGGACAGTCGAACATTCAGTACTTC
16	TRBV5-1	TRBJ2-1	.	TRBD2	CASSLGLAGSYNEQFF	TGCGCCAGCAGCTTGGGACTAGCGGGGTCCTACAATGAGCAGTTCTTC
15	TRBV6-5	TRBJ1-4	.	.	CASTPGIRVVEKLFF	TGTGCCAGCACCCCGGGAATTAGGGTAGTTGAAAAACTGTTTTTT
18	TRBV19	TRBJ2-2	.	.	CASSIESGWAVSTGELFF	TGTGCCAGTAGTATAGAGTCAGGGTGGGCGGTGTCCACCGGGGAGCTGTTTTTT
17	TRBV25-1	TRBJ1-4	once	TRBD1	CASSEGTGGRYNEKLFF	TGTGCCAGCAGTGAGGGGACAGGGGGCCGCTATAATGAAAAACTGTTTTTT
17	TRBV11-2	TRBJ1-6	.	TRBD1	CASSFGQGKGENSPLHF	TGTGCCAGCAGCTTCGGACAGGGAAAGGGCGAAAATTCACCCCTCCACTTT
13	TRBV7-2	TRBJ2-7	once	.	CASSSTNKPLPRF	TGTGCCAGCAGCTCCACAAATAAGCCCCTGCCGCGGTTC
16	TRBV28	TRBJ2-7	.	TRBD1	CASSVPGQGFTYEQYF	TGTGCCAGCAGTGTGCCGGGACAGGGATTTACCTACGAGCAGTACTTC
16	TRBV4-1	TRBJ2-3	.	TRBD1	CASSPFGQGAGDTQYF	TGCGCCAGCAGCCCATTCGGACAGGGGGCTGGGGATACGCAGTATTTT
15	TRBV6-1	TRBJ2-6	.	.	CASSELDTGANVLTF	TGTGCCAGCAGTGAACTGGACACTGGGGCCAACGTCCTGACTTTC
13	TRBV9	TRBJ1-3	.	.	CASSPFWQGEEYF	TGTGCCAGCAGCCCTTTCTGGCAGGGTGAGGAGTATTTT
16	TRBV4-3	TRBJ2-5	.	TRBD2	CASSQGLAGGWETQYF	TGCGCCAGCAGCCAAGGACTAGCGGGAGGGTGGGAGACCCAGTACTTC
14	TRBV2	TRBJ1-6	once	.	CASRGQGPYSPLHF	TGTGCCAGCAGGGGTCAGGGGCCGTATTCACCCCTCCACTTT
15	TRBV18	TRBJ2-1	.	.	CASSPGVSVGNEQFF	TGTGCCAGCTCACCAGGGGTTAGCGTTGGCAATGAGCAGTTCTTC
13	TRBV24-1	TRBJ2-5	.	TRBD2	CATSRAGGETQYF	TGTGCCACATCAAGGGCGGGGGGGGAGACCCAGTACTTC
15	TRBV18	TRBJ1-3	.	.	CASSPQGTLGNTIYF	TGTGCCAGCTCACCACAAGGGACACTTGGAAACACCATATATTTT
15	TRBV7-2	TRBJ1-1	once	.	CASSPTSVMNTEAFF	TGTGCCAGCAGCCCAACAAGCGTTATGAACACTGAAGCTTTCTTT
16	TRBV5-1	TRBJ1-6	.	.	CASSLVVGQGGSPLHF	TGCGCCAGCAGCTTGGTTGTCGGGCAGGGAGGATCACCCCTCCACTTT